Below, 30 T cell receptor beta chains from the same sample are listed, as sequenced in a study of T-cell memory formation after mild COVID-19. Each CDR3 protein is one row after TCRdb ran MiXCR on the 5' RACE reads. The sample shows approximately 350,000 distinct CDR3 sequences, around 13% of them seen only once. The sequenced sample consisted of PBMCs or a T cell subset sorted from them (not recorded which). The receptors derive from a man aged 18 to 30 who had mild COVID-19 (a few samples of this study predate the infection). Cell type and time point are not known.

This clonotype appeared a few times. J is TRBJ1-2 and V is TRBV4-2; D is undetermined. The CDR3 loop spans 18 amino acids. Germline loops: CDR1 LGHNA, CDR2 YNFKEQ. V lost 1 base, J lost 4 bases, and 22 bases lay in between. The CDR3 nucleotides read TGTGCCAGCAGCCAAGCGGCCTTGGCAGACCTTCGGGTCTATGGCTACACCTTC. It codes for CASSQAALADLRVYGYTF.

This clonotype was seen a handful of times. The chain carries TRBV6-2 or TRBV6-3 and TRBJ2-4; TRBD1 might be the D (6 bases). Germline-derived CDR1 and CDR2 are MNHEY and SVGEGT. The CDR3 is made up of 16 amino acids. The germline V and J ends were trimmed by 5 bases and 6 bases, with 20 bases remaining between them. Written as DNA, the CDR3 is TGTGCCAGCAGTAGGCGCGACAGGCGACCCCCAAACATTCAGTACTTC. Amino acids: CASSRRDRRPPNIQYF.

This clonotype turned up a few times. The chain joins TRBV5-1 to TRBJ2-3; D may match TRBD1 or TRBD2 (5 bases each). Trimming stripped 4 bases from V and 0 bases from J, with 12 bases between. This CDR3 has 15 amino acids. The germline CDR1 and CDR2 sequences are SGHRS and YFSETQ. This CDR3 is CASSPDWGSTDTQYF. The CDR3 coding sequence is TGCGCCAGCAGCCCAGATTGGGGGAGCACAGATACGCAGTATTTT.

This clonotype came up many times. The CDR3 region has the DNA TGTGCCAGCAGCTTTTCGCCGGGACGGACCACTGAAGCTTTCTTT. It is translated as CASSFSPGRTTEAFF. The chain recombines TRBV7-2 with TRBJ1-1; D is perhaps TRBD1 (5 bases). Germline lookup yields CDR1 SGHTA and CDR2 FQGNSA. The CDR3 totals 15 residues. V lost 3 bases, J lost 4 bases, and 15 bases lay in between.

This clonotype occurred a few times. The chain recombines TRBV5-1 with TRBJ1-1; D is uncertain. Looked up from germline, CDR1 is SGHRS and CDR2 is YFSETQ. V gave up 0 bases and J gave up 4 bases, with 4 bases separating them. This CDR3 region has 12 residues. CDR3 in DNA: TGCGCCAGCAGCTTGGTACTCACTGAAGCTTTCTTT. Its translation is CASSLVLTEAFF.

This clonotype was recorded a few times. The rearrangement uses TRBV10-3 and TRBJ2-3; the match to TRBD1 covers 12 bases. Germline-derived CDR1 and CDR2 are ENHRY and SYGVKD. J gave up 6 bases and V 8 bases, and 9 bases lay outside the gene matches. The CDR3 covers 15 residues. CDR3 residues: CAIAGDRGRTDTQYF. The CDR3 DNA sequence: TGTGCCATCGCGGGGGACAGGGGGCGGACTGATACGCAGTATTTT.

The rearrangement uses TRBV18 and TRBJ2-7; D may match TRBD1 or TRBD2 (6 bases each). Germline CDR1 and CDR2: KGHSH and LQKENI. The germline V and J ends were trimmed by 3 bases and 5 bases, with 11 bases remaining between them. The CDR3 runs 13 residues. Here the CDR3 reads CASSPPGANEQYF. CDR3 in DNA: TGTGCCAGCTCACCGCCGGGGGCAAACGAGCAGTACTTC.

In DNA, the CDR3 is TGTGCCAGCTCATCTCGACTAGCGGGGGCCGCCGGGGAGCTGTTTTTT. It specifies CASSSRLAGAAGELFF. The chain employs TRBV18 and TRBJ2-2; 12 positions match TRBD2. Germline CDR1 KGHSH, CDR2 LQKENI. Unmatched junction bases numbered 7, after V lost 5 bases and J lost 6 bases. The CDR3 sequence is 16 residues long.

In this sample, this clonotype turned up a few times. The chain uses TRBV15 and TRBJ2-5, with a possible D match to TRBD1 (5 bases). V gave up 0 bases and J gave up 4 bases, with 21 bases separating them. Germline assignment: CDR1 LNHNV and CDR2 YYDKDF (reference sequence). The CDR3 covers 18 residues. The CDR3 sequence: CATSREPPPPGPRETQYF. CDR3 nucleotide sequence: TGTGCCACCAGCAGAGAGCCACCACCACCAGGGCCCCGAGAGACCCAGTACTTC.

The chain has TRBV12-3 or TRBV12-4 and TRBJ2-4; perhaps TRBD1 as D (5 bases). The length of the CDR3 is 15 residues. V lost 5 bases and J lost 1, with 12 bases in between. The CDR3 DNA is TGTGCCAGCAGTCCAGGGCCTCTCGCCAAAAACATTCAGTACTTC. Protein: CASSPGPLAKNIQYF.

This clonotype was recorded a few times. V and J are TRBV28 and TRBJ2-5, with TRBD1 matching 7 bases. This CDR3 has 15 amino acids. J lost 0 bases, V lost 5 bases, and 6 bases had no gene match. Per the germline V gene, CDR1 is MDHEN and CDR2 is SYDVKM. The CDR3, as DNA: TGTGCCAGCAGTAAGGGGGCACCTTACCAAGAGACCCAGTACTTC. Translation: CASSKGAPYQETQYF. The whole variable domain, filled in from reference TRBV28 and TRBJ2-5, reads DVKVTQSSRYLVKRTGEKVFLECVQDMDHENMFWYRQDPGLGLRLIYFSYDVKMKEKGDIPEGYSVSREKKERFSLILESASTNQTSMYLCASSKGAPYQETQYFGPGTRLLVL.

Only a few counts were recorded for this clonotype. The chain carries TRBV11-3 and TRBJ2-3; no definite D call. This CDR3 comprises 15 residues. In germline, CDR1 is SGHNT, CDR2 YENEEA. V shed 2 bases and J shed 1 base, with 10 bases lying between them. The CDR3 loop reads CASSLSGDGTDTQYF. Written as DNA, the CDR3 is TGTGCCAGCAGCTTAAGTGGGGATGGCACAGATACGCAGTATTTT.

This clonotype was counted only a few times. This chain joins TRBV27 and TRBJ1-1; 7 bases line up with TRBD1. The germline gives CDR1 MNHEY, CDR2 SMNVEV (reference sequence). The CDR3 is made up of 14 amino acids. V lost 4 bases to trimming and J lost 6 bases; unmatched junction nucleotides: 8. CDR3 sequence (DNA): TGTGCCAGCAGTTACAGGGGCGCCCGGGCTGAAGCTTTCTTT. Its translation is CASSYRGARAEAFF.

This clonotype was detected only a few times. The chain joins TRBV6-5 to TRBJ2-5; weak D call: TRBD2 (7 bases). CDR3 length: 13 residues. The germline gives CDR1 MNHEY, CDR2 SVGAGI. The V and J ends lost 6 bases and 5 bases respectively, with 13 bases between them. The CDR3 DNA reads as TGTGCCAGCAGCATGGGGGGGGCTGAGACCCAGTACTTC. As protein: CASSMGGAETQYF.

The CDR3 DNA sequence: TGCGCCAGCAGCTTTGCCCCGGGAGCGGGGGTGTTCAATGAGCAGTTCTTC. This translates into CASSFAPGAGVFNEQFF. V and J are TRBV5-1 and TRBJ2-1; 8 bases are shared with TRBD2. CDR1 and CDR2 (germline): SGHRS, YFSETQ. This CDR3 has 17 amino acids. Trimming at V came to 2 bases and at J to 6 bases, leaving 13 bases not matched to a gene. The full variable domain, in which reference TRBV5-1 and TRBJ2-1 provide the parts outside the CDR3, is KAGVTQTPRYLIKTRGQQVTLSCSPISGHRSVSWYQQTPGQGLQFLFEYFSETQRNKGNFPGRFSGRQFSNSRSEMNVSTLELGDSALYLCASSFAPGAGVFNEQFFGPGTRLTVL.

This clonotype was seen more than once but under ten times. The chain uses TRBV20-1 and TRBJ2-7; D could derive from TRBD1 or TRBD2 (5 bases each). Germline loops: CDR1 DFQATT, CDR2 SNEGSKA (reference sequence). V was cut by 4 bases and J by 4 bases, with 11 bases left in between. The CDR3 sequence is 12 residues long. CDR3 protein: CSAIPGRYEQYF. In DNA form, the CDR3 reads TGCAGTGCTATCCCAGGGAGATACGAGCAGTACTTC.

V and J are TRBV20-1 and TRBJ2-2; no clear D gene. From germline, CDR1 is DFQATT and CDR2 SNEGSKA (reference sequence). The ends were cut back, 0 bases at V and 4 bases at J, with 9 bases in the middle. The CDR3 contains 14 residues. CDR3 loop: CSARERYTTGELFF. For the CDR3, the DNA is TGCAGTGCTAGAGAGCGGTACACCACCGGGGAGCTGTTTTTT.

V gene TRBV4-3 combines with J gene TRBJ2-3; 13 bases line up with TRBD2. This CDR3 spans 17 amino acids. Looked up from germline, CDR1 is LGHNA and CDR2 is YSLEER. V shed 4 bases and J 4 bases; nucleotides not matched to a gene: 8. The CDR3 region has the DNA TGCGCCAGCAGCCGGAACGGACTAGCGGGGGTTCCAGATACGCAGTATTTT. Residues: CASSRNGLAGVPDTQYF.

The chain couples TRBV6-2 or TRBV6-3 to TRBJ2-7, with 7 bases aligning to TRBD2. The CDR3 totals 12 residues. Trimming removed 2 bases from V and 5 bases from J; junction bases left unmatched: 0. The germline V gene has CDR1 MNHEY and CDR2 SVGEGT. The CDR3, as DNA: TGTGCCAGCAGTTACGGGACTAACGAGCAGTACGTC. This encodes CASSYGTNEQYV.

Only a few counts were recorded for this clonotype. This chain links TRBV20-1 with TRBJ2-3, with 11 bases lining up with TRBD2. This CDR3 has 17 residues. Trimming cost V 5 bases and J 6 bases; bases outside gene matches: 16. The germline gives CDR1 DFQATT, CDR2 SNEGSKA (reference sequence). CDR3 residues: CSAEELAGDGFSDTQYF. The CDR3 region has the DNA TGCAGTGCTGAGGAACTAGCGGGGGACGGCTTCTCTGATACGCAGTATTTT.

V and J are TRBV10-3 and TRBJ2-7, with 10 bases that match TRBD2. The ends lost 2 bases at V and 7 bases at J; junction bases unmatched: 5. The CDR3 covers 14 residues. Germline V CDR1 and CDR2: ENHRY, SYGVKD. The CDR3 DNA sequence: TGTGCCATCAGTGAGGTAGCGGGGGGACGGGAGCAGTACTTC. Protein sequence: CAISEVAGGREQYF.

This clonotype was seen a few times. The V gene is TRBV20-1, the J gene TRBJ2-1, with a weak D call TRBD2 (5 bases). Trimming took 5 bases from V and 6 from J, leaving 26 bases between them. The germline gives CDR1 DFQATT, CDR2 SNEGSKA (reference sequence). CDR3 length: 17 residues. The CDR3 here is CSAAPGSGNLRGNEQFF. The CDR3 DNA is TGCAGTGCTGCCCCGGGGAGCGGAAACCTTCGTGGCAATGAGCAGTTCTTC.

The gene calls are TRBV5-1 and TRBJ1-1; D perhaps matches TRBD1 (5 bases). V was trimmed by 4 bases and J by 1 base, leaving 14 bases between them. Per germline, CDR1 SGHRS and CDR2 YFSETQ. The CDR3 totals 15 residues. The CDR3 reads CASSIGSTGNTEAFF. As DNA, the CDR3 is TGCGCCAGCAGCATAGGGTCCACAGGGAACACTGAAGCTTTCTTT. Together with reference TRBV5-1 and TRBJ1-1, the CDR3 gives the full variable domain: KAGVTQTPRYLIKTRGQQVTLSCSPISGHRSVSWYQQTPGQGLQFLFEYFSETQRNKGNFPGRFSGRQFSNSRSEMNVSTLELGDSALYLCASSIGSTGNTEAFFGQGTRLTVV.

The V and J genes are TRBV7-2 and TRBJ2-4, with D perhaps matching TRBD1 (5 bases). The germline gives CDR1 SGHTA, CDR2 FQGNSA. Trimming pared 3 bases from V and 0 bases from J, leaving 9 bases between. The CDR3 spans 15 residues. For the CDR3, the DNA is TGTGCCAGCAGCTTCCCAGGGTCAGCCAAAAACATTCAGTACTTC. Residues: CASSFPGSAKNIQYF.

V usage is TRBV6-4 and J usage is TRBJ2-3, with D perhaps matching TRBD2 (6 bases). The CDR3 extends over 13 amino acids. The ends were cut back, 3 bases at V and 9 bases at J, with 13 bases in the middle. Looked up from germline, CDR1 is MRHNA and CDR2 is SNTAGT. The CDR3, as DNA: TGTGCCAGCAGTGATCGGGACTTCGGAACGCAGTATTTT. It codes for CASSDRDFGTQYF.

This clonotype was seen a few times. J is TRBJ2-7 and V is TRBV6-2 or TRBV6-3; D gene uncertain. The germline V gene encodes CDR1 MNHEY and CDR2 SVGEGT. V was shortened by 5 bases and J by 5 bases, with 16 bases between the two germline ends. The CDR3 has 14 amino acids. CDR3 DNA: TGTGCCAGCAGTCACCATGCTAGTTCTGACGAGCAGTACGTC. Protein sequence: CASSHHASSDEQYV.

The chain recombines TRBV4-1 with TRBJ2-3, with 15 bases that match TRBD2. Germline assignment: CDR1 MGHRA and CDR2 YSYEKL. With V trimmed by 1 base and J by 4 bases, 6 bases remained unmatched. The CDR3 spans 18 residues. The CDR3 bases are TGCGCCAGCAGCCAAGTATCAGGACTAGCGGGGGGGGCAGATACGCAGTATTTT. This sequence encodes CASSQVSGLAGGADTQYF.

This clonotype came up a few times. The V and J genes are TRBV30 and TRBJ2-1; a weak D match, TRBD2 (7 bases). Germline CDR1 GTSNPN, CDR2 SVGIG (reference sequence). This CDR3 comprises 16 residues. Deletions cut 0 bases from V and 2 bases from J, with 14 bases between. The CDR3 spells CAWSVLGRGAYNEQFF. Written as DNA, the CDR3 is TGTGCCTGGAGTGTACTGGGGAGGGGGGCCTACAATGAGCAGTTCTTC.

The CDR3 bases are TGCGCCAGCAGCTTAGGGGGCTTGGAGACTGAAGCTTTCTTT. It codes for CASSLGGLETEAFF. The chain carries TRBV5-1 and TRBJ1-1, with 7 positions matching TRBD1. The V and J ends lost 2 bases and 5 bases, in that order; junction bases with no gene match: 6. The CDR3 sequence is 14 residues long. Germline loops: CDR1 SGHRS, CDR2 YFSETQ. Combining the CDR3 with reference TRBV5-1 and TRBJ1-1 gives the whole variable domain KAGVTQTPRYLIKTRGQQVTLSCSPISGHRSVSWYQQTPGQGLQFLFEYFSETQRNKGNFPGRFSGRQFSNSRSEMNVSTLELGDSALYLCASSLGGLETEAFFGQGTRLTVV.

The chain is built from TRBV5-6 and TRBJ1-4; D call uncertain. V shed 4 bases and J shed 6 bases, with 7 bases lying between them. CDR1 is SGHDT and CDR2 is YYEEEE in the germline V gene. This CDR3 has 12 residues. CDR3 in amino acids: CASSRNHEKLFF. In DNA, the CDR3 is TGTGCCAGCAGCCGAAACCATGAAAAACTGTTTTTT.